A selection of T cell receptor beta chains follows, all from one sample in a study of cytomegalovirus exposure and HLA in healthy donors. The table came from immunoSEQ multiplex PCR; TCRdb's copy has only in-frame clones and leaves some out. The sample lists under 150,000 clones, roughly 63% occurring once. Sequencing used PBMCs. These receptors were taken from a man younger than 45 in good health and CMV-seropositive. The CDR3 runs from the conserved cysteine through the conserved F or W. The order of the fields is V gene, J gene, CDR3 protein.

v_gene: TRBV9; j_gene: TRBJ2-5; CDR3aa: CASSVDRGAGVWETQYF
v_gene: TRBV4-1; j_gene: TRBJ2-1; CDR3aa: CASSQEVLRQGAYEQFF
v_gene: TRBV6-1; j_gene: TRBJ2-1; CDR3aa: CASRRFSYNEQFF
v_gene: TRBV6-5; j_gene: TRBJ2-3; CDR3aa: CASSRPGQGTQYF
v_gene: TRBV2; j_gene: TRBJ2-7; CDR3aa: CAGSTGAYEQYF
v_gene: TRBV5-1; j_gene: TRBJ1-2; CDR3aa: CASSQFRGAYGYTF
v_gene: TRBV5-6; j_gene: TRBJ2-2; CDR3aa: CASSLISAVNTRELFF
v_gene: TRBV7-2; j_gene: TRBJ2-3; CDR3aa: CASRLTGTSTQYF
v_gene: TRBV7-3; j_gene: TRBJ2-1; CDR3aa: CASSLQGGEQFF
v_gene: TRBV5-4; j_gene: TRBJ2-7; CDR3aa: CASSSIDRNEQYF
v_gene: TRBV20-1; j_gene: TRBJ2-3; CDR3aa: CSAPRPTQYF
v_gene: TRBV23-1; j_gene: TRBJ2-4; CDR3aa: CASSQSGIAKNIQYF
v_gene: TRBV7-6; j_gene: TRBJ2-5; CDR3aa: CASSFMTVQETQYF
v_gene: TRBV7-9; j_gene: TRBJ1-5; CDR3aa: CASSSNGGNQPQHF
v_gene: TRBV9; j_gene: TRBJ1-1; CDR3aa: CASSVQTGVGEAFF
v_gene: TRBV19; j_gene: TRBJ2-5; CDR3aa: CASSGGAQETQYF
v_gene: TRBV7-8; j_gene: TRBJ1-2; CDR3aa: CASSLAPQGAGYGYTF